The clone carrying this T cell receptor beta chain turned up a few times. The sample comes from a study of blood T cell repertoires in COVID-19. Study in general: Collection of acute and convalescent COVID-19 samples took place in the United States, Italy and Spain.

CDR1 and CDR2 from the germline V gene are SEHNR and FQNEAQ (reference sequence). This CDR3 has 15 residues. V dropped 7 bases and J dropped 3 bases, with 19 bases sitting between them. Study processing details: Quantification of nucleated cells was approximated via reference gene primer amplification. Sequencing used immunoSEQ multiplex PCR; TCRdb keeps in-frame clones, though not all of them. Clonal size and the V and J genes are those of that table, whereas D and trimming came from the DNA. The sample has more than 250,000 clones; nearly 90% are singletons. The rearrangement joins TRBV7-9 to TRBJ2-7; D possibly corresponds to TRBD2 (6 bases). Sequenced input: PBMCs or T cells enriched from blood (not recorded which). The clonotype originates from a woman aged 18-29 years with acute COVID-19. For the CDR3, the DNA is TGTGCCAGCACCCCGGGAGTACGGATGGGCTACGAGCAGTACTTC. It specifies CASTPGVRMGYEQYF.